One sample yielded the 16 T cell receptor beta chains listed below, sequenced in a study of radiation and T cells in renal cell carcinoma. The table came from immunoSEQ multiplex PCR; TCRdb's copy has only in-frame clones and leaves some out. The sample includes roughly 100,000 clones, 86% seen only once; the top ten take under 9.5%. Noted time point: baseline pretreatment blood. Noted treatment: 15 Gy SBRT to primary tumor, nephrectomy 4 weeks later. The source was blood, collected from a patient whose treatment included radiotherapy and nephrectomy. Receptors were obtained from a middle-aged man with renal cell carcinoma.

The CDR3 spells CASRFTRGRGYTF. In DNA, the CDR3 is TGTGCCAGCAGGTTTACCAGGGGCCGGGGCTACACCTTC. This rearrangement joins TRBV27 to TRBJ1-2, with D perhaps TRBD1 (6 bases). There are 13 residues in the CDR3. Germline V CDR1 and CDR2: MNHEY, SMNVEV (reference sequence). V was pared by 6 bases and J by 8 bases, with 16 bases between.

The V gene is TRBV9, the J gene TRBJ2-7, with 11 bases that match TRBD2. Losses at the gene ends were 4 bases for V and 2 bases for J; bases not matched to a gene: 8. This CDR3 spans 16 amino acids. Per germline, CDR1 SGDLS and CDR2 YYNGEE. CDR3 loop: CASSTKLAGAPYEQYF. The CDR3, as DNA: TGTGCCAGCAGCACGAAACTAGCGGGAGCTCCCTACGAGCAGTACTTC.

This clone appeared once. The chain's CDR3 is CAWRPTTGYTF. The CDR3 DNA follows: TGTGCCTGGAGGCCCACCACTGGCTACACCTTC. The genes are TRBV30 and TRBJ1-2, with unresolved D. Germline CDR1 reads GTSNPN; CDR2 reads SVGIG (reference sequence). CDR3 length: 11 amino acids. V was trimmed by 3 bases and J by 7 bases, leaving 9 bases between them. The variable domain in full, completed from reference TRBV30 and TRBJ1-2, reads SQTIHQWPATLVQPVGSPLSLECTVEGTSNPNLYWYRQAAGRGLQLLFYSVGIGQISSEVPQNLSASRPQDRQFILSSKKLLLSDSGFYLCAWRPTTGYTFGSGTRLTVV.

This clone was counted once. The genes are TRBV27 and TRBJ2-5; a weak D match, TRBD2 (6 bases). V was clipped by 2 bases and J by 0 bases, with 16 bases between them. This CDR3 comprises 17 residues. Germline V CDR1 and CDR2: MNHEY, SMNVEV (reference sequence). For the CDR3, the DNA is TGTGCCAGCAGTTTAAGGGCGGTGGGGAGGTACCAAGAGACCCAGTACTTC. The encoded protein is CASSLRAVGRYQETQYF.

V is TRBV4-1 and J is TRBJ2-3, with 8 bases identical to TRBD2. The CDR3 runs 14 residues. CDR1 is MGHRA, CDR2 YSYEKL, per germline. V was clipped by 10 bases and J by 5 bases; unmatched bases: 11. Here the CDR3 DNA reads TGCGCCACGGGGGCGGGGGGCACCGGAGATACGCAGTATTTT. This encodes CATGAGGTGDTQYF.

This chain uses TRBV13 with TRBJ2-7; 15 nucleotides align to TRBD2. Germline lookup yields CDR1 PRHDT and CDR2 FYEKMQ (reference sequence). The CDR3 sequence is 18 residues long. After removal of 5 bases from V and 5 bases from J, the junction contained 13 bases not matched to a gene. The CDR3, as DNA: TGTGCCAGCAGCCCTGGACTAGCGGGGGGGCTTATCTCTCACGAGCAGTACTTC. Amino acids: CASSPGLAGGLISHEQYF.

The chain combines TRBV10-3 with TRBJ1-1; 8 bases align to TRBD1. CDR3 length equals 15 residues. After removal of 7 bases from V and 0 bases from J, the junction contained 7 bases not matched to a gene. From germline, CDR1 is ENHRY and CDR2 SYGVKD. CDR3: CAIKMDREMNTEAFF. CDR3 coding DNA: TGTGCCATCAAAATGGACAGGGAGATGAACACTGAAGCTTTCTTT.

This clone was seen a single time. The chain couples TRBV5-1 to TRBJ1-6; weak D call: TRBD1 (5 bases). The CDR3 covers 14 residues. V gave up 2 bases and J gave up 6 bases, with 9 bases separating them. Looked up from germline, CDR1 is SGHRS and CDR2 is YFSETQ. In DNA, the CDR3 is TGCGCCAGCAGCTTTGGGACGGCTAATTCACCCCTCCACTTT. Translating gives CASSFGTANSPLHF.

The V call is TRBV18, the J call TRBJ1-1; no reliable D call. Trimming shortened V by 0 bases and J by 4 bases, and 15 bases separated the two germline ends. Germline V gives CDR1 KGHSH, CDR2 LQKENI. CDR3 length: 16 residues. CDR3 amino acids: CASSPPSAGFGTEAFF. The CDR3 DNA follows: TGTGCCAGCTCACCACCGTCGGCCGGCTTTGGCACTGAAGCTTTCTTT.

The rearrangement links TRBV20-1 to TRBJ1-3; D unresolved. The CDR3 is 11 residues long. Germline V gene lookup returns CDR1 DFQATT and CDR2 SNEGSKA (reference sequence). Trimming removed 1 base from V and 7 bases from J, with 5 bases in between. CDR3 bases: TGCAGTGCTAGAGTTCAGAACACCATATATTTT. This sequence encodes CSARVQNTIYF.

J is TRBJ2-5 and V is TRBV6-5; 10 positions match TRBD2. V dropped 7 bases and J dropped 5; count of bases not matched to a gene: 4. The CDR3 length is 13 residues. The V gene's germline CDR1 is MNHEY and CDR2 SVGAGI. The CDR3 DNA reads as TGTGCCAGCACAGCGACTAGCGGGGAGACCCAGTACTTC. This sequence encodes CASTATSGETQYF.

The J gene is TRBJ1-3, the V gene TRBV11-2, with D unclear. CDR3 length: 15 amino acids. V lost 5 bases, J lost 0 bases, and 11 bases lay in between. Germline V gene lookup returns CDR1 SGHAT and CDR2 FQNNGV. CDR3: CASSPSGSSGNTIYF. As DNA, the CDR3 is TGTGCCAGCAGCCCCAGCGGGAGCTCTGGAAACACCATATATTTT.

The chain recombines TRBV25-1 with TRBJ2-7, with D tentatively TRBD2 (6 bases). The V end lost 0 bases, the J end lost 3 bases, and 9 bases lay between the germline ends. Per the germline V gene, CDR1 is MGHDK and CDR2 is SYGVNS. The CDR3 has 14 amino acids. DNA of the CDR3: TGTGCCAGCAGTGAATACGGGGGTCACTACGAGCAGTACTTC. Protein: CASSEYGGHYEQYF.

The rearrangement uses TRBV7-8 and TRBJ1-5, with D hard to call. Germline CDR1 is SGHVS and CDR2 is FQNEAQ. V dropped 3 bases and J dropped 3 bases, with 12 bases sitting between them. The CDR3 has 15 amino acids. This chain's CDR3 is CASSLGWGFNQPQHF. DNA of the CDR3: TGTGCCAGCAGCTTGGGGTGGGGTTTCAATCAGCCCCAGCATTTT.

This chain uses TRBV30 with TRBJ1-2, with 7 bases aligning to TRBD1. The CDR3 is 16 amino acids. Germline V gives CDR1 GTSNPN, CDR2 SVGIG (reference sequence). The ends lost 0 bases at V and 5 bases at J; junction bases unmatched: 12. This CDR3 reads CAWSVGGGGYGYGYTF. The CDR3 coding sequence is TGTGCCTGGAGTGTGGGGGGAGGGGGCTATGGGTATGGCTACACCTTC.

In its sample, this clone was seen once. V gene TRBV9 combines with J gene TRBJ2-3; TRBD1 aligns across 8 bases. Losses at the gene ends were 2 bases for V and 6 bases for J; bases not matched to a gene: 5. Germline V CDR1 and CDR2: SGDLS, YYNGEE. This CDR3 is built from 14 residues. The CDR3 here is CASSVRTGWDTQYF. As DNA, the CDR3 is TGTGCCAGCAGCGTGAGGACAGGGTGGGATACGCAGTATTTT.